This paragraph covers one T cell receptor (beta chain) sequence. No antigen is known for it. TCRdb's table, derived via immunoSEQ multiplex PCR, lists solely in-frame clones and lacks some. This table has more than 95,000 clones, roughly 82% appearing once. Separate from the roughly 710-subject first cohort, the roughly 110-subject validation cohort was the one that the donors belonged to. These data come from a study of cytomegalovirus exposure and HLA in healthy donors. This CDR3 comprises 21 residues. V dropped 0 bases and J dropped 2 bases, with 28 bases sitting between them. Looked up from germline, CDR1 is GTSNPN and CDR2 is SVGIG (reference sequence). General study findings and limits: The study put 150 to 200 TCR beta chains on its list as cytomegalovirus-associated. Most sequenced TCRs were rare (though some public TCRs occurred in many donors).

The material sequenced was PBMCs. The rearrangement links TRBV30 to TRBJ2-2; perhaps TRBD2 as D (5 bases). The receptor was isolated from a man between 18 and 29 years old in good health and CMV-seronegative. This chain's CDR3 is CAWSVSIFDPRRILNTGELFF. The CDR3 region has the DNA TGTGCCTGGAGTGTCTCGATATTTGACCCCAGGAGGATTTTAAACACCGGGGAGCTGTTTTTT.